This TCR beta chain was sequenced for a study of monozygotic twins with inflammatory bowel disease. General observations from the study: IBD patients showed reduced TCRbeta diversity (inverse Simpson) versus healthy co-twins. Twins with IBD had fewer clonotypes in common with others than healthy twins, particularly during disease activity.

Germline lookup yields CDR1 MNHEY and CDR2 SVGEGT. The CDR3 totals 15 residues. Comments on this clonotype: What it binds is not known.

UMIs with a 6-nucleotide sample barcode were added by template switching. TCRdb reprocessed the 5' RACE reads and reports one entry per CDR3 protein, with no DNA. The sample table sets out approximately 400,000 distinct CDR3 sequences. Unfractionated whole blood yielded total RNA, and T cells were not sorted. The receptor was isolated from a human donor with ulcerative colitis or Crohn's disease, or a healthy co-twin of an affected twin (not recorded which). The rearrangement joins TRBV6-2 or TRBV6-3 to TRBJ2-7; TCRdb's assignment of TRBD1 cannot be checked, as there is no DNA. Input material: blood. CDR3 loop: CASSARGLSSYEQYF.